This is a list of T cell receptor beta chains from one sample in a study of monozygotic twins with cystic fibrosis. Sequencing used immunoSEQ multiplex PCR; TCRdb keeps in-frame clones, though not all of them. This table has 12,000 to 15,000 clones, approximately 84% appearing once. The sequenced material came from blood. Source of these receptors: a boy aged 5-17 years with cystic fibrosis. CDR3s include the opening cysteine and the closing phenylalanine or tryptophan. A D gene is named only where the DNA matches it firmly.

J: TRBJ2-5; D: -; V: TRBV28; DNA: TGTGCCAGCAGTTCGCGTGCTACTTTAGAGACCCAGTACTTC; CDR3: CASSSRATLETQYF
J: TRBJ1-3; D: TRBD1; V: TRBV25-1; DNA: TGTGCCAGCAGTCGTTTGGACAGGGGCTCTGGAAACACCATATATTTT; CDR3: CASSRLDRGSGNTIYF
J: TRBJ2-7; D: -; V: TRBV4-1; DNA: TGCGCCAGCAGCCCCGAATTCGGGGACTACGAGCAGTACTTC; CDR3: CASSPEFGDYEQYF
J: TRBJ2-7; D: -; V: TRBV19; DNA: TGTGCCAGTAGTATCGGGCCCGCCTACGAGCAGTACTTC; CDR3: CASSIGPAYEQYF
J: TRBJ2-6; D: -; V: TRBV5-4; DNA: TGTGCCAGCAGCTCGGCGAGCTCTGGGGCCAACGTCCTGACTTTC; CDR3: CASSSASSGANVLTF
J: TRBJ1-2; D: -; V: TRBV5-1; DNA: TGCGCCAGCAGCTCTCCAGGGTGGTCCTATGGCTACACCTTC; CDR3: CASSSPGWSYGYTF
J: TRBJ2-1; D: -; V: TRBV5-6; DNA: TGTGCCAGCAGCTTTCAAGACTCTGAGCAGTTCTTC; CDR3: CASSFQDSEQFF
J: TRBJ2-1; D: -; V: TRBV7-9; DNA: TGTGCCAGCAGCCCTTCCTCGGACAATGAGCAGTTCTTC; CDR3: CASSPSSDNEQFF
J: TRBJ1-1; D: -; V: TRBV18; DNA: TGTGCCAGCTCACCACAGCGATCCCAGAACACTGAAGCTTTCTTT; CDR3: CASSPQRSQNTEAFF
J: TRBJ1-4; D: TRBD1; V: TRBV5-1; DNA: TGCGCCAGCAGCTTGGACGGACAGGCGCGAATCGAAAAACTGTTTTTT; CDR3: CASSLDGQARIEKLFF
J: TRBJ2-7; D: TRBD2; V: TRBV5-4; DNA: TGTGCCAGCAGGACTAGCGACTCCTACGAGCAGTACTTC; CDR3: CASRTSDSYEQYF
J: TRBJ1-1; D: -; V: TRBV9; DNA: TGTGCCAGCAGCGTAGGCAAGGGGCCCTACACTAACACTGAAGCTTTCTTT; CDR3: CASSVGKGPYTNTEAFF